The clone carrying this T cell receptor beta chain was counted many times. What it recognizes is unknown. Sequenced patients had shown CD8+CD57+ cell expansion by flow cytometry. The data are from a study of CD8+CD57+ T cells in acquired aplastic anemia. Study details: DNA recovered from sorted CD4+ and CD8+ cells had a mean of 3.2 ug. Study-wide points: Roughly 27 sequences, all CD8+ CDR3, were shared between patients and controls.

The template used for profiling TCR beta VDJ and CDR3 was genomic DNA. TCRdb passed the reads through MiXCR, listing each CDR3 protein once. The data show about 180,000 distinct CDR3 sequences, with 40% to 55% seen just once and 0.85% to 1.3% held by the top ten. Per the germline V gene, CDR1 is SNHLY and CDR2 is FYNNEI. The V gene lost 6 bases and the J gene lost 7 bases, with 13 bases spanning the gap. CDR3 length: 14 residues. This receptor was identified in a human donor with aplastic anemia. Sequencing was carried out using sorted CD4+, CD8+, or CD8+CD57+ T cells (not recorded which) from PBMCs. V gene TRBV2 combines with J gene TRBJ1-6; D might be TRBD1 (6 bases). This CDR3 reads CASRQDSQNSPLHF. For the CDR3, the DNA is TGTGCCAGCAGACAGGACAGCCAAAATTCACCCCTCCACTTT.